One and the same sample provided the 15 T cell receptor beta chains below, sequenced in a study of CD8 T cells in Susac syndrome. Random hexamers were used to reverse transcribe the RNA input (roughly 0.5 to 1 ug). TCRdb fed the immunoSEQ multiplex PCR reads into MiXCR, producing one record per CDR3 protein. The sample includes about 210,000 distinct CDR3 sequences, 95% of them seen just once. Sequencing was carried out using CD4+ T cells from PBMCs. The receptors stem from a human donor with multiple sclerosis.

The chain couples TRBV3-1 to TRBJ2-7; 9 nucleotides agree with TRBD2. CDR1 is LGHDT, CDR2 YNNKEL, per germline (reference sequence). CDR3 length equals 14 residues. V trimming: 6 bases; J trimming: 4 bases; junction bases outside the gene matches: 7. The CDR3: CASRHSGSLYEQYF. CDR3 nucleotides: TGTGCCAGCAGACATAGCGGGAGTTTGTACGAGCAGTACTTC.

The chain joins TRBV29-1 to TRBJ1-1; 12 nucleotides align to TRBD1. Per the germline V gene, CDR1 is SQVTM and CDR2 is ANQGSEA. CDR3 length: 13 residues. The V gene end was trimmed by 7 bases and the J gene end by 7 bases; junction bases not matched to a gene: 7. This CDR3 reads CSGRDRGLGEAFF. CDR3 DNA: TGCAGCGGCCGGGACAGGGGGCTCGGTGAAGCTTTCTTT. Drawing the rest from reference TRBV29-1 and TRBJ1-1, the complete variable domain is SAVISQKPSRDICQRGTSLTIQCQVDSQVTMMFWYRQQPGQSLTLIATANQGSEATYESGFVIDKFPISRPNLTFSTLTVSNMSPEDSSIYLCSGRDRGLGEAFFGQGTRLTVV.

The chain links TRBV20-1 to TRBJ2-3, with 7 bases aligning to TRBD2. This CDR3 is built from 14 residues. From germline, CDR1 is DFQATT and CDR2 SNEGSKA (reference sequence). Trimming removed 5 bases from V and 4 bases from J; junction bases left unmatched: 9. Here the CDR3 DNA reads TGCAGTGCTGAACTAGCGCTTGGGCCAGATACGCAGTATTTT. It yields the protein CSAELALGPDTQYF.

The CDR3 loop is CAWGDAKAAQYF. Here the CDR3 DNA reads TGTGCCTGGGGGGACGCCAAAGCGGCCCAGTACTTC. V gene TRBV30 combines with J gene TRBJ2-5; D is tentatively TRBD1 or TRBD2 (5 bases each). The CDR3 runs 12 residues. The germline gives CDR1 GTSNPN, CDR2 SVGIG (reference sequence). Between the trimmed V and J ends, which lost 5 bases and 9 bases, there was a span of 16 bases.

The gene calls are TRBV30 and TRBJ2-5; the D gene is possibly TRBD2 (5 bases). CDR1 and CDR2 from the germline V gene are GTSNPN and SVGIG (reference sequence). Trimming shortened V by 5 bases and J by 5 bases, and 18 bases separated the two germline ends. This CDR3 contains 14 residues. CDR3 coding DNA: TGTGCCTGGTCAACCGGGATCGTGAAGGAGACCCAGTACTTC. This codes for CAWSTGIVKETQYF.

V gene TRBV30 combines with J gene TRBJ2-7; D may be TRBD1 (5 bases). The CDR3 has 11 residues. V was pared by 7 bases and J by 3 bases, with 10 bases between. The germline gives CDR1 GTSNPN, CDR2 SVGIG (reference sequence). Written as DNA, the CDR3 is TGTGCCTCCGTGACAGACTACGAGCAGTACTTC. It translates to CASVTDYEQYF.

This chain links TRBV5-1 with TRBJ2-7, with TRBD1 as a possible D gene (5 bases). CDR1 and CDR2 (germline): SGHRS, YFSETQ. The CDR3 has 14 residues. The CDR3: CASQGTSSSYEQYF. The CDR3 DNA reads TGCGCTTCGCAGGGAACGTCGAGTTCCTACGAGCAGTACTTC. Based on the CDR3 plus reference TRBV5-1 and TRBJ2-7, the full variable domain is KAGVTQTPRYLIKTRGQQVTLSCSPISGHRSVSWYQQTPGQGLQFLFEYFSETQRNKGNFPGRFSGRQFSNSRSEMNVSTLELGDSALYLCASQGTSSSYEQYFGPGTRLTVT.

This clonotype was seen just once. The V call is TRBV5-1, the J call TRBJ1-2; D is possibly TRBD1 (6 bases). Between the trimmed V and J ends, which lost 0 bases and 8 bases, there was a span of 14 bases. This CDR3 contains 14 residues. Per the germline V gene, CDR1 is SGHRS and CDR2 is YFSETQ. CDR3 amino acids: CASSLEGQKNGYTF. CDR3 sequence (DNA): TGCGCCAGCAGCTTGGAGGGACAAAAAAACGGCTACACCTTC.

CDR3 DNA: TGTGCCAGCAGTTCCCAACCCGCGGGGGGGCCTAACTATGGCTACACCTTC. Amino acids: CASSSQPAGGPNYGYTF. The J gene is TRBJ1-2, the V gene TRBV28; the D gene is possibly TRBD1 (6 bases). The germline V gene has CDR1 MDHEN and CDR2 SYDVKM. This CDR3 has 17 amino acids. Trimming took 4 bases from V and 0 from J, leaving 18 bases between them.

This rearrangement joins TRBV28 to TRBJ2-3; 9 positions agree with TRBD1. The trim removed 4 bases at V and 1 base at J, leaving 3 bases unmatched. CDR3 length: 15 residues. CDR1 MDHEN and CDR2 SYDVKM come from the germline V gene. The CDR3: CASSSQGAGTDTQYF. CDR3 bases: TGTGCCAGCAGTTCACAGGGGGCGGGCACAGATACGCAGTATTTT.

The V gene is TRBV7-9, the J gene TRBJ2-7; 9 bases map to TRBD1. CDR1 and CDR2 (germline): SEHNR, FQNEAQ (reference sequence). V was pared by 4 bases and J by 4 bases, with 5 bases of the junction left unmatched. This CDR3 is 14 amino acids long. CDR3 in amino acids: CASSYRDRAYEQYF. The CDR3 region has the DNA TGTGCCAGCAGCTACCGGGACAGGGCGTACGAGCAGTACTTC.

This clonotype was found once. This chain links TRBV12-3 or TRBV12-4 with TRBJ2-7, with 7 positions matching TRBD2. CDR3 length: 14 amino acids. V lost 6 bases to trimming and J lost 3 bases; unmatched junction nucleotides: 8. CDR3 region: CASSRGGIDYEQYF. The DNA for the CDR3 is TGTGCCAGCAGCCGCGGGGGTATAGACTACGAGCAGTACTTC.

This chain joins TRBV3-1 and TRBJ2-7, with 7 bases fitting TRBD2. With V trimmed by 0 bases and J by 0 bases, 5 bases remained unmatched. The CDR3 spans 16 residues. Germline V CDR1 and CDR2: LGHDT, YNNKEL (reference sequence). The CDR3 DNA is TGTGCCAGCAGCCAAGATCGGGGCGGGAGCTCCTACGAGCAGTACTTC. Translated: CASSQDRGGSSYEQYF.

The V call is TRBV20-1, the J call TRBJ2-5; D ambiguous. Germline V gene sequence: CDR1 DFQATT, CDR2 SNEGSKA (reference sequence). The ends were cut back, 4 bases at V and 10 bases at J, with 13 bases in the middle. This CDR3 is 11 amino acids long. CDR3 bases: TGCAGTGCTACACCTCAAGTTGGCCAGTACTTC. Protein product: CSATPQVGQYF.

This chain uses TRBV9 with TRBJ2-1; 10 bases match TRBD2. The CDR3 is made up of 13 amino acids. J gave up 6 bases and V 5 bases, and 2 bases lay outside the gene matches. CDR1 is SGDLS and CDR2 is YYNGEE in the germline V gene. The CDR3 region has the DNA TGTGCCAGCAGTCTAGCGGGGGTCAATGAGCAGTTCTTC. Its protein product is CASSLAGVNEQFF.